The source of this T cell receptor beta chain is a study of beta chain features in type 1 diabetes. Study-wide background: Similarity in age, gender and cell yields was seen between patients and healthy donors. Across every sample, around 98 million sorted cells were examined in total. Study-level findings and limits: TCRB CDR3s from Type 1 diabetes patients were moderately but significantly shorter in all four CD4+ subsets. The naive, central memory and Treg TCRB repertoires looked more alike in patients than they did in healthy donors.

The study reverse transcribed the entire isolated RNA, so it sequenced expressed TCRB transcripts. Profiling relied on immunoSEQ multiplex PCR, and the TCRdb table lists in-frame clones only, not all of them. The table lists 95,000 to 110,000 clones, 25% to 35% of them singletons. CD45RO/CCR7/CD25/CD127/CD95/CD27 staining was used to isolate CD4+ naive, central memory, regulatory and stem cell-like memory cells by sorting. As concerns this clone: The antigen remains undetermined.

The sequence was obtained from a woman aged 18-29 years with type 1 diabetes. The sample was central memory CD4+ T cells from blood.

CDR3 nucleotides: TGTGCCAGCAGTTCTTTCAGGGGGCCGACGGTTGGGGCCCAGTACTTC. This codes for CASSSFRGPTVGAQYF. The rearrangement joins TRBV27 to TRBJ2-5, with 8 positions matching TRBD1. This CDR3 spans 16 amino acids. Germline CDR1 is MNHEY and CDR2 is SMNVEV (reference sequence). V dropped 4 bases and J dropped 9; count of bases not matched to a gene: 16.